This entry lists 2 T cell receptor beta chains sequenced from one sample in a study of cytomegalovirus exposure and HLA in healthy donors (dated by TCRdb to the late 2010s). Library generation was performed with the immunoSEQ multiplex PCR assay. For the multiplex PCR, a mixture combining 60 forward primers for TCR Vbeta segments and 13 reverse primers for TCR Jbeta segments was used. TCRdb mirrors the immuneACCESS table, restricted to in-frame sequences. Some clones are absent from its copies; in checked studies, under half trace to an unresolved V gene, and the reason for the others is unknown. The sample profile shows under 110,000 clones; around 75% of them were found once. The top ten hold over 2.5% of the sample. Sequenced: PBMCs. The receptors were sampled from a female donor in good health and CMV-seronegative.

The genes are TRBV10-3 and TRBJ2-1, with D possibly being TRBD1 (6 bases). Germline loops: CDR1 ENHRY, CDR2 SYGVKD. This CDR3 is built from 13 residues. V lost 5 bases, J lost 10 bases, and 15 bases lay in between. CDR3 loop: CAISTGSVGEQFF. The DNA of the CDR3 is TGTGCCATCAGTACAGGGTCGGTGGGAGAGCAGTTCTTC.

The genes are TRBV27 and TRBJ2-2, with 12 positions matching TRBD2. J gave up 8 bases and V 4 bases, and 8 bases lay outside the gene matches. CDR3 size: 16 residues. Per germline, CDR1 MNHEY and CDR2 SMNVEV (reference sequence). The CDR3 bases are TGTGCCAGCAGTTCCCTAGCGGGAGGGAAAGGAGGGGAGCTGTTTTTT. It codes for CASSSLAGGKGGELFF.